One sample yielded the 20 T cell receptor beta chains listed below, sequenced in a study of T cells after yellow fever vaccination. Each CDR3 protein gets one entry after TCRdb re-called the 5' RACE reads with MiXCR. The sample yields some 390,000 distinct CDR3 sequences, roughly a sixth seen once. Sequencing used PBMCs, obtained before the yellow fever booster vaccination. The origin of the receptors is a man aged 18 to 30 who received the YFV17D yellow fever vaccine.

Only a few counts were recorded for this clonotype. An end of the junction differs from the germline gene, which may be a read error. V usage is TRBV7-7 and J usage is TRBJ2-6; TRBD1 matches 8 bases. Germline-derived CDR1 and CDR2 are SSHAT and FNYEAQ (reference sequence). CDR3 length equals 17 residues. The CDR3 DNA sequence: TGTGCTAGCAGCCCCTGGGACAGGTCCTCTGGGGCCAACGTCCTGACTTTC. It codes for CASSPWDRSSGANVLTF.

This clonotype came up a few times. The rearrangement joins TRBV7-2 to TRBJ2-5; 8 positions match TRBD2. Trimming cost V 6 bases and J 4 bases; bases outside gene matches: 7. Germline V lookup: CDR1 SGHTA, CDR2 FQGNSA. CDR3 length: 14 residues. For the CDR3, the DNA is TGTGCCAGCAGTTCAGGACTAGCACCAGAGACCCAGTACTTC. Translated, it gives CASSSGLAPETQYF.

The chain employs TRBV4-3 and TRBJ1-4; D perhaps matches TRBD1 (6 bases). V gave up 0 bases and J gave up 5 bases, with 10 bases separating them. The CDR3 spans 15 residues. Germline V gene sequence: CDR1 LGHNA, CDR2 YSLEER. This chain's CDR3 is CASSQDRGGNEKLFF. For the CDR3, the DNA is TGCGCCAGCAGCCAAGATAGGGGGGGCAATGAAAAACTGTTTTTT.

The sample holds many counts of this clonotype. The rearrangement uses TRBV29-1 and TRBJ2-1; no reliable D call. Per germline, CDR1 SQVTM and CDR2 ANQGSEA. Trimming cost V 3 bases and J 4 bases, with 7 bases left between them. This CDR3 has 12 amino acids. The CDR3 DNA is TGCAGCGTTGAGGGCAATTACAATGAGCAGTTCTTC. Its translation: CSVEGNYNEQFF.

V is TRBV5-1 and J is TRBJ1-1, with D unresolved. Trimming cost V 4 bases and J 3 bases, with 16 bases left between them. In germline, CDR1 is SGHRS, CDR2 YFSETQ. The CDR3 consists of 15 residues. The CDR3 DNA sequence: TGCGCCAGCAGCCCCCGGACGGAACGGGACACTGAAGCTTTCTTT. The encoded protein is CASSPRTERDTEAFF.

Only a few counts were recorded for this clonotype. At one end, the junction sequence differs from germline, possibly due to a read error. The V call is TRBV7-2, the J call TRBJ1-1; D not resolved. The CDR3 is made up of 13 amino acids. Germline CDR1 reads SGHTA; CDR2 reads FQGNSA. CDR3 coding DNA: TGTGCCAGCAGCCTAGCGGCGTGGGCCGAAGCTTTCTTT. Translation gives CASSLAAWAEAFF.

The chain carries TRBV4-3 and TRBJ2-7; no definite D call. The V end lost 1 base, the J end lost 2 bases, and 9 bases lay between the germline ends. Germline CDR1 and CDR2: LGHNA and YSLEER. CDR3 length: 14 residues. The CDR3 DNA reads TGCGCCAGCAGCCAAGGGGTCTCGGCCTACGAGCAGTACTTC. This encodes CASSQGVSAYEQYF.

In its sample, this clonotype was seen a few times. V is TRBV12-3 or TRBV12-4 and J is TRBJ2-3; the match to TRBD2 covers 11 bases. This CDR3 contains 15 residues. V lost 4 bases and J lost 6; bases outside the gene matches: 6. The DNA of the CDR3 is TGTGCCAGCAGTTCCCTAGCGGGGGGCGGGGATACGCAGTATTTT. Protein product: CASSSLAGGGDTQYF.

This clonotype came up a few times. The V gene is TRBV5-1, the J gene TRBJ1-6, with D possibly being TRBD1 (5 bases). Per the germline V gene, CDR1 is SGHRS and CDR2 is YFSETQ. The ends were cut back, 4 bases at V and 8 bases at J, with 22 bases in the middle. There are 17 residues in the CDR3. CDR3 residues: CASSQRGEKGVDSPLHF. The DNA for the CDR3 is TGCGCCAGCAGCCAACGAGGGGAGAAGGGTGTCGATTCACCCCTCCACTTT.

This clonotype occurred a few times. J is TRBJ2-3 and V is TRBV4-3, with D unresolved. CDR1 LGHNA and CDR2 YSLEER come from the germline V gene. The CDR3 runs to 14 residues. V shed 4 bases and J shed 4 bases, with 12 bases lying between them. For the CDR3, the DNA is TGCGCCAGCAGCCCAGTCTCGTCAGCAGATACGCAGTATTTT. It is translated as CASSPVSSADTQYF.

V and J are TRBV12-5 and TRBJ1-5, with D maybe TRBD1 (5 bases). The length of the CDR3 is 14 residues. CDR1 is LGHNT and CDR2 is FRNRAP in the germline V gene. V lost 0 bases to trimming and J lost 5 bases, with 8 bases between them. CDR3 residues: CASGLVWGDQPQHF. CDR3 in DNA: TGTGCTAGTGGTTTGGTTTGGGGCGATCAGCCCCAGCATTTT.

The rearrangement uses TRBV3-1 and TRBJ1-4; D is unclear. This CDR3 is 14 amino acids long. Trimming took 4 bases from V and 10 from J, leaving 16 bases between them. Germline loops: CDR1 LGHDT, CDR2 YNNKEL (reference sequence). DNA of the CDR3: TGTGCCAGCAGCCGGGCGGTCGAGCCCGTAAAACTGTTTTTT. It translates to CASSRAVEPVKLFF.

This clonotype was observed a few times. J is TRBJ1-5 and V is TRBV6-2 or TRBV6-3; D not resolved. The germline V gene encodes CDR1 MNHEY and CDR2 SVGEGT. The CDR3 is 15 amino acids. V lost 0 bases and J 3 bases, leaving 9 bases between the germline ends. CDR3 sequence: CASSYSGGHNQPQHF. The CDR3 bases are TGTGCCAGCAGTTACTCTGGCGGCCACAATCAGCCCCAGCATTTT.

CDR3 sequence (DNA): TGCGCCAGCAGCTTGGGGCCAAACTACGAGCAGTACGTC. Its translation is CASSLGPNYEQYV. The J gene is TRBJ2-7, the V gene TRBV5-1; no definite D call. CDR1 and CDR2 (germline): SGHRS, YFSETQ. Between the trimmed V and J ends, which lost 0 bases and 3 bases, there was a span of 7 bases. The CDR3 has 13 residues.

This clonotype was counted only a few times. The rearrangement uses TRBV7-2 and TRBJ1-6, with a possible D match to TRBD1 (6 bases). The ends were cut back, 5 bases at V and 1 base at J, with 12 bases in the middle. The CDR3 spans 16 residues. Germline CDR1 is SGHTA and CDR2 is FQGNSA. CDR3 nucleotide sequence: TGTGCCAGCAGCCAAGCCCAGGGGTCCTATAATTCACCCCTCCACTTT. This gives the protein CASSQAQGSYNSPLHF.

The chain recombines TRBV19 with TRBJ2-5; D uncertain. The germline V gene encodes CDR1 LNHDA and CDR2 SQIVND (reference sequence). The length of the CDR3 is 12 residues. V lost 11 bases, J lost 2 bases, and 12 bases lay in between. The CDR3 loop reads CAVLRRQETQYF. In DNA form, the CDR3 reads TGTGCCGTCTTAAGGAGACAAGAGACCCAGTACTTC.

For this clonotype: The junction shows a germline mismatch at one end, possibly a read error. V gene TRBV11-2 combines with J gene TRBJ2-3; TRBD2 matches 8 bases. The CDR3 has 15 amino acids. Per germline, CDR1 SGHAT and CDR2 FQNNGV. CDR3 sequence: CASSPQLAGTNTQYF. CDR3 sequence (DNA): TGTGCCAGCAGCCCCCAGCTAGCGGGCACAAATACGCAGTATTTT.

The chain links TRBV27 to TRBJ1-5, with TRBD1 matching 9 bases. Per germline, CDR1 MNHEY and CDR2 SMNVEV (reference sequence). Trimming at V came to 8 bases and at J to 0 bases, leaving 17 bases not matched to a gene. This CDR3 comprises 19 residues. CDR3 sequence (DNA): TGTGCCAGCTCGCTCGGTCCGGGACAGGGCCACAATAGCAATCAGCCCCAGCATTTT. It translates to CASSLGPGQGHNSNQPQHF.

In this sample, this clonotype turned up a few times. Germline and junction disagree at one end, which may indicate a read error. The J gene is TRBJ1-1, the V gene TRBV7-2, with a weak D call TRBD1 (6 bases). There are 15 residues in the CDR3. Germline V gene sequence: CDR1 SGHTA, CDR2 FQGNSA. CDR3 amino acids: CASSIAGVLNTEAFF. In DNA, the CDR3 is TGTGCCAGCAGCATAGCAGGGGTCCTGAACACTGAAGCTTTCTTT. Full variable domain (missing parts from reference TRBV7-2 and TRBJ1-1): GAGVSQSPSNKVTEKGKDVELRCDPISGHTALYWYRQSLGQGLEFLIYFQGNSAPDKSGLPSDRFSAERTGGSVSTLTIQRTQQEDSAVYLCASSIAGVLNTEAFFGQGTRLTVV.

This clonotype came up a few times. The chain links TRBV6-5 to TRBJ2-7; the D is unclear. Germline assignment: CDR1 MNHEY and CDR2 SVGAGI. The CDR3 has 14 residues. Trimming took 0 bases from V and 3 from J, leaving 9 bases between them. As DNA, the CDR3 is TGTGCCAGCAGTTACTCCCTGGGTCTCTACGAGCAGTACTTC. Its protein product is CASSYSLGLYEQYF.